A single TCR beta chain is shown here with its context. Its antigen is not yet known. Nothing much larger sits one base from this clone, and base qualities are not available. From the cysteine up to the phenylalanine, the CDR3 has a length of 16 residues. The only DNA kept is the CDR3, 48 bases in frame from the first base. The junction shows trimming of 4 bases on V and 1 base on J, and the gene matches do not reach 6 bases of it. Sequences SGHKS (CDR1) and YYEKEE (CDR2) are obtained from the germline V gene (reference sequence). Ficoll-Paque density gradient centrifugation was used to isolate PBMCs. These data are taken from a study of T-cell memory formation after mild COVID-19 (dated by TCRdb to the early 2020s). With regard to the full study: TCR sequence clusters from the two donors were found to be largely donor specific. In two donors, T-cell clones that expanded and contracted after mild COVID-19 were tracked by sequencing TCRalpha and TCRbeta repertoires over time. Two young, previously healthy adult volunteers, one female and one male, were included in the cohort.

On the study overall, not on this receptor specifically: Balanced CD4/CD8 phenotypes were observed for clones contracting from day 15 to 85, whereas a bias towards CD4+ was observed for a second wave of clones expanding from day 15 to 37. Some responding clones were detected in pre-infection memory, which suggested that pre-existing cross-reactive memory T cells had joined the SARS-CoV-2 response. SARS-CoV-2 specificity was not confirmed for the second-wave clones peaking on day 37. Only a couple of mild cases were covered by the study, and larger cohorts that include severe cases with pre-infection samples were considered necessary. Contracting CD4+ clones turned up mainly in the CM and EM memory subsets, whereas EMRA was where CD8+ clones were enriched.

The data were produced on an Illumina NovaSeq 6000. cDNA libraries for TCRalpha and TCRbeta were prepared by 5'RACE using constant-segment primers, with sample barcodes and unique molecular identifiers added. RNA was extracted from every sample with Trizol reagent. Library amplification was performed in two PCR steps, and a second sample barcode and Illumina TruSeq adapters were introduced in the second step. Sequencing of the libraries was done on an Illumina NovaSeq, producing 2 x 150 bp paired-end reads. Under the source paper's analysis protocol: With migec v1.2.7, reads were demultiplexed and then collapsed into UMI-guided consensus sequences. Using mixcr v2.1.11, the UMI consensuses were aligned to TRA and TRB V and J templates and assembled into clonotypes. Expanded or contracted clonotypes were those called significant by both edgeR and NoisET, with noise models trained on biological replicates. For edgeR calls, the cutoffs were a false discovery rate-adjusted p below 0.01 and a log2 fold-change threshold of 1. As an exploratory analysis of dynamics, max-normalized trajectories of the 1000 most abundant clonotypes were examined by PCA with hierarchical clustering. The CD4 or CD8 phenotype of responding clones was assigned using the separately sequenced CD4+ and CD8+ repertoires. TCRdb passed the public sequencing reads through fastp at Q25 and MiXCR, retaining productive beta sequences. Records with the same CDR3 protein are collapsed into one entry carrying the most frequent genes and DNA. These V and J calls originate from TCRdb's pipeline instead of the authors' own analysis. Present in this sample are 450,000 or so distinct CDR3 sequences, around 20% of which were seen just once. The ten most abundant clones make up roughly 8.4% of the sample.

This receptor was obtained from an adult woman who had mild COVID-19 (a few samples of this study predate the infection). The sample titles of this study are shuffled in the database, so cell type and time point are left out; the donor was told from shared clones. The sequence is built from TRBV5-5 and TRBJ1-3; the central 9 bases match TRBD1. Source material: PBMCs or a T cell subset sorted from them (not recorded which). The CDR3 reads CASSHQTGGSGNTIYF. The nucleotides are TGTGCCAGCAGCCATCAGACAGGGGGGTCTGGAAACACCATATATTTT.